The following is a T cell receptor beta chain sequence with its context. Time point here: healthy volunteer bleed at 2 weeks. The total RNA was obtained from whole blood that was not fractionated. The record originates from a study of human T cells and chemical hapten exposure. Per the original methods: Samples ranged from about 23,224 to 690,600 TCRs, with a median of 95,638. TCRdb re-derived calls from the RACE reads in MiXCR, one entry per CDR3 protein. The V and J calls reflect TCRdb's pipeline rather than the authors' work. The sample has some 90,000 distinct CDR3 sequences, approximately 8.2% seen once. Germline V gives CDR1 SGHRS, CDR2 YFSETQ. The CDR3 is 15 amino acids. V was shortened by 4 bases and J by 1 base, with 12 bases between the two germline ends.

The sequence came from a female donor in good health. Some clones in this sample may be carry-over from other donors' samples. This chain connects TRBV5-1 to TRBJ2-1, with D hard to call. The specimen was whole blood. The CDR3 sequence is CASSVTVQSYNEQFF. The CDR3 DNA follows: TGCGCCAGCAGCGTTACAGTTCAATCCTACAATGAGCAGTTCTTC.